One T cell receptor beta chain is described in this entry. Its antigen remains unknown. The V gene lost 5 bases and the J gene lost 7 bases, with 20 bases spanning the gap. Germline CDR1 reads MNHEY; CDR2 reads SMNVEV (reference sequence). This CDR3 is built from 15 residues. PCR primers comprised 60 Vbeta and 13 Jbeta primers. The data were produced by immunoSEQ multiplex PCR, yet TCRdb's version contains in-frame clones alone and is incomplete. The repertoire holds 160,000 or so clones, with around 84% as singletons. This sample is drawn from a study of cytomegalovirus exposure and HLA in healthy donors. Study outcomes and limitations: The likely origin of a cluster of highly shared sequence variants was a sequencing artifact.

This clonotype was sampled from a woman aged 40 to 49 in good health and CMV-seronegative. V is TRBV27 and J is TRBJ1-2; tentative D call: TRBD1 (6 bases). Sequenced: PBMCs. CDR3: CASSSFWGGPGGYTF. The CDR3 bases are TGTGCCAGCAGTAGCTTTTGGGGGGGCCCCGGTGGCTACACCTTC.